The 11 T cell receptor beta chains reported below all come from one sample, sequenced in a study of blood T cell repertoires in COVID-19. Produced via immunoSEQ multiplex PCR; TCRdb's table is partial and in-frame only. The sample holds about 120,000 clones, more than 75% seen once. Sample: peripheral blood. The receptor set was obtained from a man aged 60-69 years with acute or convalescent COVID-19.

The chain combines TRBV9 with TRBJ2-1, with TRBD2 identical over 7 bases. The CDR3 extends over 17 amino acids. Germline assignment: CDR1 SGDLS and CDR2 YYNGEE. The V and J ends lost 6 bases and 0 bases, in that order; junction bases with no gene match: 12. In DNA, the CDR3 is TGTGCCAGCACCTCTAGAGGCGGGAGATCCTCCTACAATGAGCAGTTCTTC. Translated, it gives CASTSRGGRSSYNEQFF.

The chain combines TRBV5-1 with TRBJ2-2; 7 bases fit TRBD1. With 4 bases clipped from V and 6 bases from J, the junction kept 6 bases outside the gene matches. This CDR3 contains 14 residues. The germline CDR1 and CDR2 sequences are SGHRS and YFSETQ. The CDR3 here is CASSRDRSPGELFF. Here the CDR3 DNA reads TGCGCCAGCAGCCGGGACAGATCACCCGGGGAGCTGTTTTTT.

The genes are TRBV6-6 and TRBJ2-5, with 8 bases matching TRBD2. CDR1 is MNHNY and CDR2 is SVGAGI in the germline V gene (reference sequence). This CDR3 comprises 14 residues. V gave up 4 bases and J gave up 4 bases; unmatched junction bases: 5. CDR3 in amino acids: CASSFWSGRETQYF. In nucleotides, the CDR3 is TGTGCCAGCAGTTTCTGGAGCGGGAGAGAGACCCAGTACTTC.

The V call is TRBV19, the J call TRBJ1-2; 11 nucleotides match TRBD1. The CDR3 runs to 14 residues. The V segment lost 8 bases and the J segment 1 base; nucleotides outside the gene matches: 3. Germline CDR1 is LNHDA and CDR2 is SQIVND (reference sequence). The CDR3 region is CASRGTGGNYGYTF. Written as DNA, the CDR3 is TGTGCCAGTCGGGGGACAGGGGGTAACTATGGCTACACCTTC.

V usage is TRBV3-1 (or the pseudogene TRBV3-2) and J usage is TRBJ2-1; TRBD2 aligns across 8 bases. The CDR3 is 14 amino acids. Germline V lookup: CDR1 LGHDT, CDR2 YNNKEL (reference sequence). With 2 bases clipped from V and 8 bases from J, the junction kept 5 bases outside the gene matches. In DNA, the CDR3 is TGTGCCAGCAGCCAACAGCGGGGGTTGGATGAGCAGTTCTTC. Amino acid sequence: CASSQQRGLDEQFF.

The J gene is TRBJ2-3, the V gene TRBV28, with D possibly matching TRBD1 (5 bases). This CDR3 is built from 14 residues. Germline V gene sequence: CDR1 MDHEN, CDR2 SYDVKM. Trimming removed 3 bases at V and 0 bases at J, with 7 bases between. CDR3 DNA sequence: TGTGCCAGCAGTTTGGGGCAGAGCACAGATACGCAGTATTTT. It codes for CASSLGQSTDTQYF. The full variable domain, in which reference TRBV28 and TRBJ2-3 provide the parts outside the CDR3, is DVKVTQSSRYLVKRTGEKVFLECVQDMDHENMFWYRQDPGLGLRLIYFSYDVKMKEKGDIPEGYSVSREKKERFSLILESASTNQTSMYLCASSLGQSTDTQYFGPGTRLTVL.

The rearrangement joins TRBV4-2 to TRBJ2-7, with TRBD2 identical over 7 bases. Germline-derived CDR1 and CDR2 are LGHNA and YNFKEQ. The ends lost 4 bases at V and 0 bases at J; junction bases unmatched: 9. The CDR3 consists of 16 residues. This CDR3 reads CASSPTPSGGSYEQYF. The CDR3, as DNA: TGTGCCAGCAGCCCTACTCCTAGCGGTGGCTCCTACGAGCAGTACTTC.

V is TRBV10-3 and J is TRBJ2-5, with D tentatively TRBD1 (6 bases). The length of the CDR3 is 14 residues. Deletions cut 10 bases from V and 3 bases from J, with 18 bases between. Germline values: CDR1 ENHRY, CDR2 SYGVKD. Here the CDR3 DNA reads TGTGCCACCCGGGCCCCCCGGGACAAAGAGACCCAGTACTTC. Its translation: CATRAPRDKETQYF.

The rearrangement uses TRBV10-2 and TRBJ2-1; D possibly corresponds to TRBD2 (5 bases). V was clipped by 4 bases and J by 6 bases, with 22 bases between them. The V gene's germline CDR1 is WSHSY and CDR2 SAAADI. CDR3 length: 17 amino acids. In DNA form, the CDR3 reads TGCGCCAGCAGTGCACTCCCAACTAGTCCGGCAATCAATGAGCAGTTCTTC. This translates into CASSALPTSPAINEQFF.

Written as DNA, the CDR3 is TGTGCCAGCAGCGGGACAGGGGATGTAGATACGCAGTATTTT. This sequence encodes CASSGTGDVDTQYF. The chain combines TRBV28 with TRBJ2-3, with 10 bases matching TRBD1. Trimming cost V 6 bases and J 5 bases; bases outside gene matches: 5. This CDR3 region has 14 residues. Per germline, CDR1 MDHEN and CDR2 SYDVKM.

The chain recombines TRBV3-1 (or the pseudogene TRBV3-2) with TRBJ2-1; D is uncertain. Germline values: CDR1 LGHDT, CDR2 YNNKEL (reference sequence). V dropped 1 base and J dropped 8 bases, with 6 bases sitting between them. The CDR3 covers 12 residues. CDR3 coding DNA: TGTGCCAGCAGCCAAGCCCTCCATGAGCAGTTCTTC. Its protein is CASSQALHEQFF.